The 15 T cell receptor beta chains below were found in one sample sequenced in a study of regulatory T cells in long-lasting Graves disease. Library construction for TCR beta used iRepertoire HTBI primers and Arm-PCR of CDR3 regions. TCRdb fed the multiplex PCR reads into MiXCR, producing one record per CDR3 protein. The table shows hundreds of thousands of distinct CDR3 sequences, with around 17% occurring only once. Time point described: newly diagnosed GD, antithyroid drugs for less than 3 months. RNA extracted from PBMCs served as the sequencing template. These data were also filed under a second study, of T cells in Graves' hyperthyroidism and ophthalmopathy.

Here the sequenced sample was peripheral blood mononuclear cells (PBMCs), taken at new diagnosis, from a patient treated with antithyroid drugs. These receptors all stem from a woman aged 30 to 39 with Graves disease.

The rearrangement uses TRBV7-9 and TRBJ1-3; D is undetermined. The CDR3 has 13 amino acids. Trimming shortened V by 0 bases and J by 15 bases, and 15 bases separated the two germline ends. Germline CDR1 SEHNR, CDR2 FQNEAQ (reference sequence). The chain's CDR3 is CASSLAGDGHAYF. The DNA for the CDR3 is TGTGCCAGCAGCTTAGCGGGCGACGGCCATGCATATTTT.

The gene calls are TRBV4-1 and TRBJ2-5; D ambiguous. The CDR3 spans 12 residues. Trimming left V 4 bases short and J 7 bases short, with 10 bases between. Germline lookup yields CDR1 MGHRA and CDR2 YSYEKL. The CDR3 region is CASSPDVVTQYF. The CDR3 nucleotides are TGCGCCAGCAGCCCGGACGTGGTGACCCAGTACTTC.

The chain employs TRBV18 and TRBJ2-3, with 8 bases matching TRBD2. Germline V lookup: CDR1 KGHSH, CDR2 LQKENI. J lost 4 bases, V lost 0 bases, and 3 bases had no gene match. This CDR3 is built from 15 residues. The CDR3 region has the DNA TGTGCCAGCTCACCACCGGCTAGCGGGCCAGATACGCAGTATTTT. Residues: CASSPPASGPDTQYF.

For this clonotype: A single base is all that separates this from a far larger clone, so a read error is likely. The rearrangement links TRBV13 to TRBJ2-1; D might be TRBD1 (5 bases). The CDR3 runs to 15 residues. Germline V gene sequence: CDR1 PRHDT, CDR2 FYEKMQ (reference sequence). The CDR3 DNA is TGTGCCAGCAGTGAACGGGCAGGGTACTACAATGAGCAGCTCTTC. Translated: CASSERAGYYNEQLF.

This clonotype was detected ten times or more. This chain uses TRBV6-1 with TRBJ2-7, with D hard to call. The CDR3 sequence is 11 residues long. V dropped 5 bases and J dropped 2 bases, with 4 bases sitting between them. Germline CDR1 and CDR2: MNHNS and SASEGT. The DNA of the CDR3 is TGTGCCAGCAGTCGTGCCTACGAGCAGTACTTC. Translated: CASSRAYEQYF.

Many counts were recorded for this clonotype. The chain links TRBV29-1 to TRBJ2-7, with 11 positions matching TRBD2. The germline V gene encodes CDR1 SQVTM and CDR2 ANQGSEA. Unmatched junction bases numbered 15, after V lost 2 bases and J lost 3 bases. The length of the CDR3 is 18 residues. CDR3 coding DNA: TGCAGCGTTGAAAGGGGGCCGGAGGCCCTAGCGGGAGGCTACGAGCAGTACTTC. Translated, it gives CSVERGPEALAGGYEQYF.

Concerning this clonotype: This sequence may be a read error, since a much larger clone differs from it by one base. V is TRBV5-1 and J is TRBJ1-5, with a possible D match to TRBD1 (5 bases). V was pared by 4 bases and J by 7 bases, with 21 bases between. The germline gives CDR1 SGHRS, CDR2 YFSETQ. This CDR3 region has 16 residues. The CDR3 reads CASSPPGLSGEQPQHF. CDR3 nucleotide sequence: TGCGCCAGCAGCCCTCCGGGACTGTCTGGGGAGCAGCCCCAGCATTTT.

V gene TRBV3-1 combines with J gene TRBJ2-7, with no clear D. This CDR3 comprises 12 residues. V was cut by 0 bases and J by 3 bases, with 3 bases left in between. CDR1 and CDR2 from the germline V gene are LGHDT and YNNKEL (reference sequence). CDR3 nucleotide sequence: TGTGCCAGCAGCCAAGATGACTACGAGCAGTACTTC. Its protein is CASSQDDYEQYF.

Ten or more counts support this clonotype. V is TRBV7-2 and J is TRBJ2-7; D possibly corresponds to TRBD2 (5 bases). The CDR3 covers 15 residues. Germline V CDR1 and CDR2: SGHTA, FQGNSA. V lost 2 bases to trimming and J lost 0 bases, with 11 bases between them. The CDR3 DNA sequence: TGTGCCAGCAGCTTAAGTAGCGCGAGCTCCTACGAGCAGTACTTC. It specifies CASSLSSASSYEQYF. The variable domain in full, with the rest retrieved from reference TRBV7-2 and TRBJ2-7, is GAGVSQSPSNKVTEKGKDVELRCDPISGHTALYWYRQSLGQGLEFLIYFQGNSAPDKSGLPSDRFSAERTGGSVSTLTIQRTQQEDSAVYLCASSLSSASSYEQYFGPGTRLTVT.

The chain couples TRBV7-9 to TRBJ2-7; D is unresolved. Trimming cost V 2 bases and J 4 bases, with 6 bases left between them. Per germline, CDR1 SEHNR and CDR2 FQNEAQ (reference sequence). The CDR3 contains 12 residues. Written as DNA, the CDR3 is TGTGCCAGCAGCTTAAATGTGTACGAGCAGTACTTC. Amino acid sequence: CASSLNVYEQYF.

This clonotype was recorded many times. The rearrangement joins TRBV20-1 to TRBJ2-7; 11 bases line up with TRBD1. Germline V gives CDR1 DFQATT, CDR2 SNEGSKA (reference sequence). Losses at the gene ends were 5 bases for V and 2 bases for J; bases not matched to a gene: 2. The CDR3 is 13 residues long. In DNA form, the CDR3 reads TGCAGTGCTCCGGGACAGGGGGCCTACGAGCAGTACTTC. Translation gives CSAPGQGAYEQYF.

The chain recombines TRBV20-1 with TRBJ2-7; TRBD1 aligns across 7 bases. With 5 bases clipped from V and 3 bases from J, the junction kept 7 bases outside the gene matches. The CDR3 extends over 13 amino acids. The germline CDR1 and CDR2 sequences are DFQATT and SNEGSKA (reference sequence). CDR3 DNA sequence: TGCAGTGCTTCCACAGGGGCCCTCTACGAGCAGTACTTC. This codes for CSASTGALYEQYF.

The rearrangement links TRBV24-1 to TRBJ1-2; D gene ambiguous. The CDR3 extends over 16 amino acids. V was clipped by 3 bases and J by 6 bases, with 19 bases between them. Looked up from germline, CDR1 is KGHDR and CDR2 is SFDVKD. CDR3 amino acids: CATSDPGGQTKDGYTF. CDR3 DNA sequence: TGTGCCACCAGTGATCCTGGAGGGCAGACGAAGGATGGCTACACCTTC.

This clonotype was counted only a few times. This rearrangement joins TRBV27 to TRBJ2-1; possible D gene TRBD1, 6 bases. The CDR3 runs 15 residues. Germline V CDR1 and CDR2: MNHEY, SMNVEV (reference sequence). The V end lost 4 bases, the J end lost 0 bases, and 10 bases lay between the germline ends. In nucleotides, the CDR3 is TGTGCCAGCAGTTCGACAGGCAACTCCTACAATGAGCAGTTCTTC. This translates into CASSSTGNSYNEQFF.

The V gene is TRBV25-1, the J gene TRBJ2-7, with a tentative D call TRBD1 (6 bases). Trimming stripped 7 bases from V and 2 bases from J, with 15 bases between. The germline gives CDR1 MGHDK, CDR2 SYGVNS. This CDR3 has 14 amino acids. For the CDR3, the DNA is TGTGCCAGCAAAAAACAGGGCCTCCCCTACGAGCAGTACTTC. It yields the protein CASKKQGLPYEQYF.